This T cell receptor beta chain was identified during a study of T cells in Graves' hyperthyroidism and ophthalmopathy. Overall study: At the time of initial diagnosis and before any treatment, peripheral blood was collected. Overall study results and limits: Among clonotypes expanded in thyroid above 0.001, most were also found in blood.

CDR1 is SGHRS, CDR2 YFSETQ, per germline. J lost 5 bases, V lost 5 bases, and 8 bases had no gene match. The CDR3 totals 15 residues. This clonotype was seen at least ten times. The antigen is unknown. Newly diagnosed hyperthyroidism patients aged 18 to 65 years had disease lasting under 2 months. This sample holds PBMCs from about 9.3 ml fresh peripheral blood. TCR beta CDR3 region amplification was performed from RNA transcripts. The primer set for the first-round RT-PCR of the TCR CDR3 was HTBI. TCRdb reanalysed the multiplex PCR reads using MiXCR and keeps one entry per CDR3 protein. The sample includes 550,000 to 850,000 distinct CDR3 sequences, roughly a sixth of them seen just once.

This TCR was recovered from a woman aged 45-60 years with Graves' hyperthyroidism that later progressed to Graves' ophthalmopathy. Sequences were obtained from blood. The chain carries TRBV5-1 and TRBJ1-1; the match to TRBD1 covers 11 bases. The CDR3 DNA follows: TGCGCCAGCAGACCACGGACAGGGGGCTGGACTGAAGCTTTCTTT. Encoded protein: CASRPRTGGWTEAFF.